The source of this T cell receptor (beta chain) is a study of tumor-infiltrating lymphocytes in primary liver carcinoma. Germline loops: CDR1 LNHNV, CDR2 YYDKDF (reference sequence). The CDR3 sequence is 14 residues long. Deletions cut 0 bases from V and 12 bases from J, with 14 bases between. Reverse transcription of roughly 0.5 ug total RNA with a constant-region primer produced TCR beta cDNA. Employing slightly modified ARM-PCR, three nested multiplex PCR rounds were run, and these gave rise to the TCR beta libraries. TRBV1-TRBV30 forward primers paired with a C-beta reverse primer were used in the first two PCR rounds, which ran roughly 9 cycles each. TCRdb redid the calling of the multiplex PCR reads with MiXCR, one entry per CDR3 protein. The table lists some 40,000 distinct CDR3 sequences, roughly 80% of them singletons. Extraction of RNA together with DNA used about 17-30 mg of unsorted bulk tissue.

Input material: tumor-adjacent normal liver tissue. This chain links TRBV15 with TRBJ2-2; the D call may be TRBD1 or TRBD2 (5 bases each). The source is a man aged 35 to 55 with primary liver carcinoma and hepatitis B virus infection. CDR3 in DNA: TGTGCCACCAGCAGAGATCGGGGACCAGTCAAGCTGTTTTTT. Translation: CATSRDRGPVKLFF.